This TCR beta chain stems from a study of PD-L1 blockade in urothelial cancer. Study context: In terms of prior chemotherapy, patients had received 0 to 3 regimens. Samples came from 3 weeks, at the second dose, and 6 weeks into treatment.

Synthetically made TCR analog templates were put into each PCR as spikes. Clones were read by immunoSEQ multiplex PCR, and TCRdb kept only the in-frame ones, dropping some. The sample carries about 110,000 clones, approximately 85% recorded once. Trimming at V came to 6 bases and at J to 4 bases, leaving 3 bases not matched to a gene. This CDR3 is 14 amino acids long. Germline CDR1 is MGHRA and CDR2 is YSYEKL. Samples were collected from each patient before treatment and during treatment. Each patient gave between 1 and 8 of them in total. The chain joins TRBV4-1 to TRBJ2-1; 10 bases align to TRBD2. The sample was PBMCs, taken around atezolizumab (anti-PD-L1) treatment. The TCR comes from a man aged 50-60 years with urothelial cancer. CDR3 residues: CASSSAGGYNEQFF. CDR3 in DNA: TGCGCCAGCAGTTCAGCGGGAGGGTACAATGAGCAGTTCTTC.